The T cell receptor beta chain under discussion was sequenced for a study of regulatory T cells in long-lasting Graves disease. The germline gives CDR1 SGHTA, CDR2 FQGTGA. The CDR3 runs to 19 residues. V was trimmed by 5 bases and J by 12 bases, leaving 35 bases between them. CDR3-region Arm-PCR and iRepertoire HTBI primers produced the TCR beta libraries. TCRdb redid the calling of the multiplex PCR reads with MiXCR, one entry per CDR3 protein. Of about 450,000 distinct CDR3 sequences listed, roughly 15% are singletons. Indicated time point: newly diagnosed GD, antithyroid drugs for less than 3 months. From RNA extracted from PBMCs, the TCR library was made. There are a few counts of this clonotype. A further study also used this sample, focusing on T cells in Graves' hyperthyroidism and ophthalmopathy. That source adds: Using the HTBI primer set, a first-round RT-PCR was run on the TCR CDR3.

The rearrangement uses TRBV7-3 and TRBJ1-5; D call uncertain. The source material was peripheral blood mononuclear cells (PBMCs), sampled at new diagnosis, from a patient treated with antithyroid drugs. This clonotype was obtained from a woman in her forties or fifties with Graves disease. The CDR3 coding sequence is TGTGCCAGCAGCAAGAACCCGGACTTGACACCTGGGCAATTAAGATACCAGCATTTT. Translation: CASSKNPDLTPGQLRYQHF.